This TCR beta chain was recorded in a study of CD8+CD57+ T cells in acquired aplastic anemia (dated by TCRdb to 2016 to 2019). For context, the study as a whole: Extracted DNA from sorted CD4+ and CD8+ cells averaged 3.2 ug, ranging from roughly 0.17 to 30 ug. Healthy donor samples averaged approximately 10 million reads for CD4+ and roughly 11 million for CD8+ cells. Here is what the overall study found, with its caveats: Patients and healthy controls showed no significant difference in CD8+ Simpson's diversity (P=0.060). Roughly 29 CD8+ CDR3 sequences were found in both patients and controls but appeared to be highly expressed in patients and within the immunodominant clones of the patients.

This clonotype showed up many times. The target of this receptor is not known. Per-base qualities were not stored, and no clone one base away is much larger. The CDR3 spans 15 residues, from the cysteine through the phenylalanine. The entry retains the CDR3 DNA only, 45 bases that are in frame from base 1. V sheds 0 bases and J sheds 4 bases, leaving 13 bases between their ends. From a lookup of the germline V gene, CDR1 and CDR2 are SGHVS and FQNEAQ. Genomic DNA served as template for TCR beta VDJ combination and CDR3 sequence profiling. An Illumina HiSeq 2000 was used for TCR repertoire sequencing. The authors' analysis ran thus. Repertoires were assessed using TRBV/TRBJ rearrangement plots, CDR3 size and DJ length profiles, and Simpson's diversity index. The immunodominant clone was defined as the most abundant DNA sequence in deep sequencing data. CDR3 amino acid sequences were screened for sharing across subjects and compared with published repertoires and the VDJdb database. In-frame beta chains were kept once TCRdb had trimmed the public reads at Q25 with fastp and called clones with MiXCR. Duplicate CDR3 protein sequences are folded into a single record with the most common DNA and genes. TCRdb's processing, not the authors' own work, is the source of the V and J calls. This sample comprises under 200,000 distinct CDR3 sequences, 35% to 55% of them detected only once. The leading ten clones occupy approximately 1% of the sample.

The study deep-sequenced TCR repertoires of sorted CD4+ and CD8+ blood T cells from severe aplastic anemia patients and healthy subjects. Ficoll-Paque density gradient centrifugation was used to isolate peripheral blood mononuclear cells. CD4+ and CD8+ T cells were sorted by FACS or magnetic beads before DNA extraction. The sequencing sample was made of sorted CD4+, CD8+, or CD8+CD57+ T cells (not recorded which) from PBMCs. The receptor comes from a human donor in good health. The rearrangement joined TRBV7-8 to TRBJ2-7, with no confidently assigned D gene. The bases read TGTGCCAGCAGCTTAGCGAGTTCCAGCGTATACGAGCAGTACTTC. Its protein is CASSLASSSVYEQYF. The reference TRBV7-8 and TRBJ2-7 proteins fill in what lies around the CDR3, so the full variable domain reads GAGVSQSPRYKVAKRGQDVALRCDPISGHVSLFWYQQALGQGPEFLTYFQNEAQLDKSGLPSDRFFAERPEGSVSTLKIQRTQQEDSAVYLCASSLASSSVYEQYFGPGTRLTVT.